These 21 T cell receptor beta chains share one sample of origin, sequenced in a study of T cells in Graves' hyperthyroidism and ophthalmopathy. Amplification targeted TCR beta CDR3 regions from RNA transcripts. Primed by the HTBI set, a first-round RT-PCR was run on the TCR CDR3. TCRdb independently ran MiXCR on the multiplex PCR reads; one entry per CDR3 protein. The data hold some 270,000 distinct CDR3 sequences, with roughly an eighth observed a single time. Sequencing was performed on blood. These TCRs come from a woman in her forties with Graves' hyperthyroidism.

V gene TRBV7-9 combines with J gene TRBJ2-7, with 7 bases matching TRBD1. CDR3 length: 13 amino acids. The J segment lost 5 bases and the V segment lost 7 bases, leaving 8 bases of the junction unmatched. Germline V lookup: CDR1 SEHNR, CDR2 FQNEAQ (reference sequence). The CDR3 nucleotides are TGTGCCAGCACGAAAGACAGGGCGAACGAGCAGTACTTC. This encodes CASTKDRANEQYF. The full variable domain, rest sourced from reference TRBV7-9 and TRBJ2-7, is DTGVSQNPRHKITKRGQNVTFRCDPISEHNRLYWYRQTLGQGPEFLTYFQNEAQLEKSRLLSDRFSAERPKGSFSTLEIQRTEQGDSAMYLCASTKDRANEQYFGPGTRLTVT.

This clonotype was seen ten or more times. This sequence joins TRBV20-1 and TRBJ2-3; D remains ambiguous. Germline CDR1 DFQATT, CDR2 SNEGSKA (reference sequence). This CDR3 has 11 residues. The V and J ends lost 7 bases and 6 bases respectively, with 11 bases between them. CDR3 sequence (DNA): TGCAGTGGTATTTACATGGATACGCAGTATTTT. This gives the protein CSGIYMDTQYF.

This clonotype appeared many times. The gene calls are TRBV4-1 and TRBJ1-2, with a weak D call TRBD1 (5 bases). V lost 0 bases, J lost 8 bases, and 19 bases lay in between. The germline CDR1 and CDR2 sequences are MGHRA and YSYEKL. This CDR3 has 16 residues. This chain's CDR3 is CASSQDGDGGVSGYTF. The CDR3 bases are TGCGCCAGCAGCCAAGATGGGGACGGAGGGGTTTCGGGCTACACCTTC.

In this sample, this clonotype turned up many times. This rearrangement joins TRBV27 to TRBJ1-2; TRBD1 aligns across 7 bases. The CDR3 runs 19 residues. The J segment lost 0 bases and the V segment lost 6 bases, leaving 19 bases of the junction unmatched. Germline loops: CDR1 MNHEY, CDR2 SMNVEV (reference sequence). As DNA, the CDR3 is TGTGCCAGCAGCTACCTTAGACCGGGACAGAGAAGACCTAACTATGGCTACACCTTC. As protein: CASSYLRPGQRRPNYGYTF.

The chain joins TRBV5-1 to TRBJ2-5; either TRBD1 or TRBD2 may supply D (5 bases each). Trimming pared 2 bases from V and 4 bases from J, leaving 12 bases between. The CDR3 has 14 amino acids. Germline CDR1 reads SGHRS; CDR2 reads YFSETQ. CDR3 nucleotide sequence: TGCGCCAGCAGCTTAGGAGAGGGGCGAGAGACCCAGTACTTC. Amino acids: CASSLGEGRETQYF.

This clonotype was counted ten times or more. The chain employs TRBV10-3 and TRBJ2-1; 7 bases fit TRBD2. The CDR3 is 17 amino acids. V trimming: 1 base; J trimming: 7 bases; junction bases outside the gene matches: 13. Per the germline V gene, CDR1 is ENHRY and CDR2 is SYGVKD. CDR3 amino acids: CAISEWYFRQGGNEQFF. CDR3 bases: TGTGCCATCAGTGAGTGGTACTTTCGGCAGGGAGGGAATGAGCAGTTCTTC.

The rearrangement joins TRBV4-2 to TRBJ1-5; 7 nucleotides match TRBD1. The germline gives CDR1 LGHNA, CDR2 YNFKEQ. Trimming took 3 bases from V and 5 from J; bases not matched to a gene: 4. The CDR3 covers 14 residues. CDR3 in DNA: TGTGCCAGCAGCCAGGGGGACAGTTATCAGCCCCAGCATTTT. As protein: CASSQGDSYQPQHF.

J is TRBJ2-7 and V is TRBV11-2; TRBD2 aligns across 9 bases. Losses at the gene ends were 1 base for V and 7 bases for J; bases not matched to a gene: 5. The CDR3 consists of 14 residues. Looked up from germline, CDR1 is SGHAT and CDR2 is FQNNGV. The CDR3 spells CASSLGLAAGEQYF. CDR3 bases: TGTGCCAGCAGCTTAGGACTAGCGGCGGGGGAGCAGTACTTC. Filled out from reference TRBV11-2 and TRBJ2-7, the complete variable domain reads EAGVAQSPRYKIIEKRQSVAFWCNPISGHATLYWYQQILGQGPKLLIQFQNNGVVDDSQLPKDRFSAERLKGVDSTLKIQPAKLEDSAVYLCASSLGLAAGEQYFGPGTRLTVT.

This clonotype was found many times. The CDR3 protein is CASSSQGWSYEQYF. CDR3 DNA sequence: TGTGCCAGCAGCTCGCAGGGGTGGTCCTACGAGCAGTACTTC. This chain links TRBV7-2 with TRBJ2-7, with D perhaps matching TRBD1 (6 bases). V shed 4 bases and J shed 1 base, with 11 bases lying between them. The germline gives CDR1 SGHTA, CDR2 FQGNSA. This CDR3 contains 14 residues. Based on the CDR3 plus reference TRBV7-2 and TRBJ2-7, the full variable domain is GAGVSQSPSNKVTEKGKDVELRCDPISGHTALYWYRQSLGQGLEFLIYFQGNSAPDKSGLPSDRFSAERTGGSVSTLTIQRTQQEDSAVYLCASSSQGWSYEQYFGPGTRLTVT.

This sequence joins TRBV5-6 and TRBJ1-6; D uncertain. The CDR3 is 17 amino acids. V lost 2 bases and J 1 base, leaving 13 bases between the germline ends. Germline V gives CDR1 SGHDT, CDR2 YYEEEE. CDR3 DNA: TGTGCCAGCAGCTTCTTTCTGCAGGAGTCCTATAATTCACCCCTCCACTTT. Translating gives CASSFFLQESYNSPLHF.

This chain links TRBV28 with TRBJ1-2; possible D gene TRBD1, 6 bases. The CDR3 spans 14 residues. CDR1 is MDHEN and CDR2 is SYDVKM in the germline V gene. Trimming removed 2 bases at V and 4 bases at J, with 11 bases between. The CDR3: CASSLGAGAYGYTF. The CDR3 bases are TGTGCCAGCAGTTTAGGGGCAGGGGCCTATGGCTACACCTTC.

This clonotype was counted at least ten times. V and J are TRBV12-3 or TRBV12-4 and TRBJ2-7; D call uncertain. This CDR3 region has 14 residues. The V gene lost 3 bases and the J gene lost 0 bases, with 9 bases spanning the gap. Here the CDR3 DNA reads TGTGCCAGCAGTTTGCCGGGCAGCTCCTACGAGCAGTACTTC. Translated: CASSLPGSSYEQYF.

There are many counts of this clonotype. The DNA of the CDR3 is TGTGCCAGCAGTTTACCGCAGCGGAGGGAGCAGTACTTC. Translation gives CASSLPQRREQYF. The chain couples TRBV12-3 or TRBV12-4 to TRBJ2-7, with TRBD2 as a possible D gene (5 bases). The CDR3 consists of 13 residues. V shed 2 bases and J shed 7 bases, with 12 bases lying between them.

This clonotype was observed many times. The V and J genes are TRBV7-8 and TRBJ1-6, with D hard to call. Trimming removed 3 bases from V and 9 bases from J, with 15 bases in between. The CDR3 length is 15 residues. In germline, CDR1 is SGHVS, CDR2 FQNEAQ. The CDR3 sequence: CASSFQEGLSSPLHF. In nucleotides, the CDR3 is TGTGCCAGCAGCTTCCAAGAAGGGCTAAGTTCACCCCTCCACTTT. Together with reference TRBV7-8 and TRBJ1-6, the CDR3 gives the full variable domain: GAGVSQSPRYKVAKRGQDVALRCDPISGHVSLFWYQQALGQGPEFLTYFQNEAQLDKSGLPSDRFFAERPEGSVSTLKIQRTQQEDSAVYLCASSFQEGLSSPLHFGNGTRLTVT.

This clonotype occurred many times. The chain carries TRBV7-9 and TRBJ2-7; weak D call: TRBD1 (7 bases). This CDR3 is built from 16 residues. From germline, CDR1 is SEHNR and CDR2 FQNEAQ (reference sequence). Trimming cost V 4 bases and J 0 bases, with 16 bases left between them. The CDR3 DNA is TGTGCCAGCAGCTCAGATCAGGGGGGCCGCTCCTACGAGCAGTACTTC. This codes for CASSSDQGGRSYEQYF.

This clonotype was seen many times. The chain employs TRBV28 and TRBJ1-3, with D uncertain. CDR3 length: 15 amino acids. In germline, CDR1 is MDHEN, CDR2 SYDVKM. Trimming removed 3 bases from V and 1 base from J, with 10 bases in between. The CDR3 DNA reads as TGTGCCAGCAGTTTTCGGGGAGGTTCTGGAAACACCATATATTTT. Amino acid sequence: CASSFRGGSGNTIYF.

In its sample, this clonotype was seen many times. This chain links TRBV3-1 with TRBJ1-1; D unclear. The CDR3 is 13 residues long. Germline CDR1 LGHDT, CDR2 YNNKEL (reference sequence). V was pared by 0 bases and J by 1 base, with 3 bases between. This CDR3 is CASSQEGNTEAFF. DNA for the CDR3: TGTGCCAGCAGCCAAGAGGGGAACACTGAAGCTTTCTTT.

This sequence joins TRBV6-1 and TRBJ2-3; D remains ambiguous. Germline V gives CDR1 MNHNS, CDR2 SASEGT. The CDR3 length is 12 residues. V dropped 7 bases and J dropped 6 bases, with 11 bases sitting between them. CDR3: CASNLYPDTQYF. DNA of the CDR3: TGTGCCAGCAACCTCTACCCGGATACGCAGTATTTT.

This clonotype was picked up many times. The V gene is TRBV24-1, the J gene TRBJ2-2; TRBD1 agrees at 11 bases. This CDR3 contains 16 residues. Looked up from germline, CDR1 is KGHDR and CDR2 is SFDVKD. The ends lost 3 bases at V and 4 bases at J; junction bases unmatched: 3. CDR3 sequence: CATSDPGQGATGELFF. CDR3 sequence (DNA): TGTGCCACCAGTGATCCCGGACAGGGGGCCACCGGGGAGCTGTTTTTT.

This clonotype was detected ten times or more. CDR3 nucleotides: TGTGCCAGCAGCTTACGGACGGAAAGAAAACTGTTTTTT. Its protein is CASSLRTERKLFF. The chain combines TRBV7-2 with TRBJ1-4; no definite D call. The germline V gene has CDR1 SGHTA and CDR2 FQGNSA. CDR3 length equals 13 residues. The V end lost 2 bases, the J end lost 10 bases, and 11 bases lay between the germline ends.

The sample holds many counts of this clonotype. This chain uses TRBV2 with TRBJ1-2, with 7 bases fitting TRBD1. Trimming took 5 bases from V and 4 from J; bases not matched to a gene: 4. Germline-derived CDR1 and CDR2 are SNHLY and FYNNEI. CDR3 length: 13 residues. In nucleotides, the CDR3 is TGTGCCAGCAGTCAGGGGGGCGGCTATGGCTACACCTTC. Translated: CASSQGGGYGYTF.